These 12 T cell receptor beta chains share one sample of origin, sequenced in a study of blood T cells in healthy people across ages. Then a second PCR, running roughly 6 to 11 cycles, was carried out with a sample-barcoded 5' primer and a J-beta primer mix. TCRdb re-called the 5' RACE reads through MiXCR, storing one row per CDR3 protein. Seen here are about 720,000 distinct CDR3 sequences, roughly 25% observed once, and the top ten hold 3.7%. These records were also assigned to another study, of T cells of mothers and their children.

Sequencing used blood. These receptors were obtained from a boy aged 5-17 years in good health.

This clonotype turned up a few times. The chain is built from TRBV20-1 and TRBJ1-2; 8 nucleotides agree with TRBD1. The germline V gene has CDR1 DFQATT and CDR2 SNEGSKA (reference sequence). V trimming: 6 bases; J trimming: 4 bases; junction bases outside the gene matches: 7. CDR3 length: 13 amino acids. CDR3 residues: CSASGGESYGYTF. CDR3 DNA: TGCAGTGCATCAGGGGGCGAAAGCTATGGCTACACCTTC.

The chain is built from TRBV6-5 and TRBJ1-2; 10 positions agree with TRBD1. V lost 4 bases and J lost 4; bases outside the gene matches: 3. Germline V gene lookup returns CDR1 MNHEY and CDR2 SVGAGI. The CDR3 has 14 amino acids. Here the CDR3 reads CASSWDRGSYGYTF. CDR3 coding DNA: TGTGCCAGCAGTTGGGACAGGGGAAGCTATGGCTACACCTTC.

V usage is TRBV2 and J usage is TRBJ2-5; D is possibly TRBD2 (5 bases). CDR1 and CDR2 from the germline V gene are SNHLY and FYNNEI. The CDR3 extends over 12 amino acids. V shed 4 bases and J shed 8 bases, with 11 bases lying between them. The CDR3 bases are TGTGCCAGCAGTGGGGGAGAGGGAACCCAGTACTTC. Encoded protein: CASSGGEGTQYF.

This chain joins TRBV6-7 and TRBJ2-3; 8 positions match TRBD1. TRBV6-7 is known as an ORF, though its function is uncertain. Unmatched junction bases numbered 11, after V lost 8 bases and J lost 4 bases. This CDR3 comprises 15 residues. CDR3 in amino acids: CASSGGPIWADTQYF. The CDR3 DNA follows: TGTGCCAGCTCAGGGGGCCCCATTTGGGCAGATACGCAGTATTTT.

This clonotype has more than one count but fewer than ten. The V call is TRBV6-2 or TRBV6-3, the J call TRBJ1-2; D not resolved. With 2 bases removed from V and 5 bases from J, the gap between germline ends came to 12 bases. Germline V gene lookup returns CDR1 MNHEY and CDR2 SVGEGT. The CDR3 runs 14 residues. CDR3 sequence: CASSYDGISYGYTF. CDR3 in DNA: TGTGCCAGCAGTTACGACGGAATTTCTTATGGCTACACCTTC.

Turning to this clonotype: A single base separates this from a much larger clone, so it may be a read error. V and J are TRBV5-1 and TRBJ1-2; 10 bases are a match to TRBD1. CDR1 and CDR2 from the germline V gene are SGHRS and YFSETQ. The length of the CDR3 is 13 residues. The V and J ends lost 4 bases and 6 bases, in that order; junction bases with no gene match: 3. In nucleotides, the CDR3 is TGCGCCAGCAGCCAAGGGACAGGGGATGGCTACACCTTC. Its protein product is CASSQGTGDGYTF.

This clonotype has more than one count but fewer than ten. The J gene is TRBJ2-3, the V gene TRBV4-2; 8 bases are a match to TRBD1. The V gene's germline CDR1 is LGHNA and CDR2 YNFKEQ. The CDR3 consists of 16 residues. V lost 5 bases and J lost 1; bases outside the gene matches: 8. The CDR3 DNA sequence: TGTGCCAGCAGCACTCGGACAGGGCTCGGCACAGATACGCAGTATTTT. Amino acid sequence: CASSTRTGLGTDTQYF.

The J gene is TRBJ2-5, the V gene TRBV27, with a tentative D call TRBD1 (5 bases). CDR1 and CDR2 (germline): MNHEY, SMNVEV (reference sequence). This CDR3 spans 13 amino acids. V was trimmed by 2 bases and J by 11 bases, leaving 15 bases between them. The CDR3 is CASSLGAGLQQYF. The CDR3 region has the DNA TGTGCCAGCAGTTTAGGGGCAGGGTTGCAGCAGTACTTC.

This chain connects TRBV6-6 to TRBJ2-2; D assignment may be TRBD1 or TRBD2 (5 bases each). The CDR3 has 15 amino acids. In germline, CDR1 is MNHNY, CDR2 SVGAGI (reference sequence). V was clipped by 7 bases and J by 5 bases, with 17 bases between them. CDR3 sequence (DNA): TGTGCCAGCATCCCCACGGGGCGAGGGACCGGGGAGCTGTTTTTT. Amino acids: CASIPTGRGTGELFF.

This rearrangement joins TRBV18 to TRBJ2-7; D might be TRBD1 (5 bases). In germline, CDR1 is KGHSH, CDR2 LQKENI. V was cut by 4 bases and J by 7 bases, with 20 bases left in between. The CDR3 is made up of 15 amino acids. CDR3 in amino acids: CASSQSTGSPYEQYF. CDR3 DNA sequence: TGTGCCAGCTCACAATCCACAGGAAGCCCTTATGAGCAGTACTTC.

For this clonotype: This may come from a read error, since a much larger clone is one base off. The DNA for the CDR3 is TGCGCCAGCAGCCAAGATTCGGGGACTGAAGCTTTCTTT. Translation: CASSQDSGTEAFF. V gene TRBV4-3 combines with J gene TRBJ1-1; no reliable D call. V lost 0 bases, J lost 5 bases, and 7 bases lay in between. Germline assignment: CDR1 LGHNA and CDR2 YSLEER. There are 13 residues in the CDR3.

This clonotype was counted between two and nine times. The chain carries TRBV7-2 and TRBJ2-7, with TRBD2 as a possible D gene (6 bases). The CDR3 has 15 amino acids. Germline values: CDR1 SGHTA, CDR2 FQGNSA. Trimming took off 4 bases at V and 1 base at J, with 14 bases between the two ends. In DNA form, the CDR3 reads TGTGCCAGCAGCTCTGACGGACTAAATTCCTACGAGCAGTACTTC. This codes for CASSSDGLNSYEQYF.